The entry below gives a single T cell receptor beta chain sequence along with its context. Its specificity is not known. V dropped 4 bases and J dropped 0 bases, with 14 bases sitting between them. The germline V gene encodes CDR1 SGHRS and CDR2 YFSETQ. The CDR3 contains 17 residues. Assay used: immunoSEQ multiplex PCR; TCRdb lists only in-frame clones, some missing. The sample gives about 1.1 million clones, approximately 77% of which show up once; 0.89% is in the top ten. The data are from a study of shared clonotypes between healthy human individuals. Study-wide results and limits: Genetic and exposure-history diversity was limited by the few donors. As a rule, naive subsets had a larger estimated richness than memory subsets. Lower generation probabilities were found for non-shared clonotypes than for those shared by all four donors.

This chain uses TRBV5-1 with TRBJ2-6; possibly TRBD1 for D (6 bases). The sequence was obtained from a young man in good health. Some clones in this sample may be carry-over from other donors' samples. Sequences were obtained from memory CD4+ T cells from PBMCs. The subset is: CD45RA-negative fraction. The CDR3 DNA reads as TGCGCCAGCAGCCTGTGGACAGACGTCTCTGGGGCCAACGTCCTGACTTTC. As protein: CASSLWTDVSGANVLTF.